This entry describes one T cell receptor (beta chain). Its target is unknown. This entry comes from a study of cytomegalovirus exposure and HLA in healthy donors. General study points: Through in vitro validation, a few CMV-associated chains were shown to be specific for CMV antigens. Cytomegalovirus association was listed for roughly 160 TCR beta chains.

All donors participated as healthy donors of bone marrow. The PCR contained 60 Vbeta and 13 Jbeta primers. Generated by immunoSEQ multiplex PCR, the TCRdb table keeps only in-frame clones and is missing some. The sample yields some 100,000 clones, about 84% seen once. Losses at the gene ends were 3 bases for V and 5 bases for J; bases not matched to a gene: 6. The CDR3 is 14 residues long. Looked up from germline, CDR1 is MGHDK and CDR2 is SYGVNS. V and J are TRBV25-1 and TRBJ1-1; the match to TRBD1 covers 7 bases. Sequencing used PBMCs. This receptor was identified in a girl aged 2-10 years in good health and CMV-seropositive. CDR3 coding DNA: TGTGCCAGCAGTGACGAGGGGGCAAGAACTGAAGCTTTCTTT. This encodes CASSDEGARTEAFF.